This T cell receptor beta chain was documented in a study of cytomegalovirus exposure and HLA in healthy donors. The PCR used 60 Vbeta and 13 Jbeta primers. Repertoires were generated with immunoSEQ multiplex PCR, while TCRdb's copy carries only in-frame clones and drops some. This table holds roughly 120,000 clones, approximately 78% found once. The germline V gene has CDR1 SGHTA and CDR2 FQGNSA. The CDR3 length is 15 residues. V lost 5 bases to trimming and J lost 6 bases; unmatched junction nucleotides: 9. Whole-study findings and limits: Most observed TCR sequences were rare, whereas some public TCRs were detected in many donors.

This clone was recorded once. Its specificity is not known. This chain connects TRBV7-2 to TRBJ1-5; 8 nucleotides line up with TRBD1. The sequenced sample consisted of PBMCs. This receptor was obtained from a woman aged 40 to 55 in good health and CMV-seropositive. In nucleotides, the CDR3 is TGTGCCAGCAGCCTAGAGGACAGGGTCAGTCAGCCCCAGCATTTT. Amino acid sequence: CASSLEDRVSQPQHF.